This entry lists 9 T cell receptor beta chains sequenced from one sample in a study of prognosis after radiotherapy for stage I lung cancer. TCR beta CDR3 amplification from genomic DNA was performed by two-round multiplex PCR. Primers were specific to each TRBV and TRBJ gene in first-round PCR. Via MiXCR, TCRdb re-called the multiplex PCR reads, giving one row per CDR3 protein. Of tens of thousands of distinct CDR3 sequences listed, roughly 25% are singletons. The sequencing used PBMCs, collected before or after stereotactic body radiation therapy (not recorded which). The receptors were gathered from a donor over 45 with non-small cell lung cancer.

There are many counts of this clonotype. The chain carries TRBV2 and TRBJ2-1; tentatively, D is TRBD2 (5 bases). Germline V lookup: CDR1 SNHLY, CDR2 FYNNEI. CDR3 length: 15 amino acids. Trimming took off 7 bases at V and 2 bases at J, with 15 bases between the two ends. CDR3 loop: CASTRGSGAYNEQFF. The CDR3, as DNA: TGTGCCAGCACCCGAGGGAGCGGCGCCTACAATGAGCAGTTCTTC.

This clonotype was seen ten or more times. This chain links TRBV4-1 with TRBJ1-3; D uncertain. V was pared by 3 bases and J by 3 bases, with 9 bases between. Per germline, CDR1 MGHRA and CDR2 YSYEKL. The CDR3 loop spans 14 amino acids. CDR3 region: CASSHSEGGNTIYF. In DNA, the CDR3 is TGCGCCAGCAGCCATTCGGAGGGTGGAAACACCATATATTTT.

This clonotype has a count of ten or more. This chain connects TRBV5-8 to TRBJ2-7; a possible D gene is TRBD1 (6 bases). The CDR3 runs 13 residues. Germline-derived CDR1 and CDR2 are SGHTS and YDEGEE. Trimming removed 3 bases at V and 3 bases at J, with 10 bases between. The CDR3 reads CASSSGQIYEQYF. CDR3 nucleotides: TGTGCCAGCAGCTCCGGACAGATCTACGAGCAGTACTTC.

Only one count was recorded for this clonotype. The chain uses TRBV6-1 and TRBJ1-2; 12 bases agree with TRBD1. The CDR3 has 15 amino acids. CDR1 is MNHNS, CDR2 SASEGT, per germline. Unmatched junction bases numbered 9, after V lost 3 bases and J lost 10 bases. This chain's CDR3 is CASSDSPGTGGDYTF. CDR3 nucleotide sequence: TGTGCCAGCAGTGACTCACCTGGGACAGGGGGCGACTACACCTTC.

This clonotype qualifies as medium-sized (0.01 to 0.1%). The chain has TRBV20-1 and TRBJ1-2; unclear D gene. The CDR3 is 14 amino acids. With 3 bases removed from V and 6 bases from J, the gap between germline ends came to 17 bases. Germline CDR1 DFQATT, CDR2 SNEGSKA (reference sequence). CDR3 in amino acids: CSASLEARRNGYTF. In nucleotides, the CDR3 is TGCAGTGCTAGTCTGGAGGCCAGGCGTAATGGCTACACCTTC.

Note on this clonotype: This probably arose from a read error, given a far larger clone one base away. The chain uses TRBV6-1 and TRBJ2-3; 10 nucleotides match TRBD1. Per the germline V gene, CDR1 is MNHNS and CDR2 is SASEGT. The CDR3 sequence is 15 residues long. The CDR3 is CACSAGQGVADTQYF. DNA of the CDR3: TGTGCCTGCAGTGCAGGACAGGGGGTCGCAGATACGCAGTATTTT.

A remark on this clonotype: A much larger clone differs by one base, so this may be a read error. This chain uses TRBV28 with TRBJ1-4; TRBD1 aligns across 8 bases. Germline CDR1 reads MDHEN; CDR2 reads SYDVKM. V lost 2 bases and J lost 7; bases outside the gene matches: 3. This CDR3 has 14 residues. Here the CDR3 reads CASSLGGQAEKLFF. The CDR3 DNA is TGTGCCAGCAGTTTAGGGGGACAGGCTGAAAAACTGTTTTTT. The whole variable domain, filled in from reference TRBV28 and TRBJ1-4, reads DVKVTQSSRYLVKRTGEKVFLECVQDMDHENMFWYRQDPGLGLRLIYFSYDVKMKEKGDIPEGYSVSREKKERFSLILESASTNQTSMYLCASSLGGQAEKLFFGSGTQLSVL.

This clonotype showed up many times. The chain employs TRBV6-5 and TRBJ2-1, with 8 bases fitting TRBD1. Trimming took 6 bases from V and 2 from J; bases not matched to a gene: 9. Looked up from germline, CDR1 is MNHEY and CDR2 is SVGAGI. The CDR3 is made up of 16 amino acids. This CDR3 is CASRYKGTGPYNEQFF. The CDR3 DNA reads TGTGCCAGCAGGTACAAAGGGACAGGACCCTACAATGAGCAGTTCTTC.

This clonotype was observed many times. CDR3 sequence (DNA): TGTGCCAGCAGCCATGGTCCGACCCAGTACTTC. Its protein is CASSHGPTQYF. The V call is TRBV14, the J call TRBJ2-5; D remains ambiguous. The CDR3 sequence is 11 residues long. V shed 3 bases and J shed 7 bases, with 6 bases lying between them. Germline CDR1 and CDR2: SGHDN and FVKESK.